This T cell receptor beta chain appears in the sequencing data of a study of shared T cell receptors in the human thymus. Germline CDR1 reads MGHDK; CDR2 reads SYGVNS. CDR3 length: 18 residues. With 1 base removed from V and 2 bases from J, the gap between germline ends came to 20 bases. Produced via immunoSEQ multiplex PCR; TCRdb's table is partial and in-frame only. The table has approximately 400,000 clones, about 95% seen once. The chain has TRBV25-1 and TRBJ2-5; tentative D call: TRBD2 (5 bases). The clonotype comes from a human donor. The sample was thymocytes. The CDR3 reads CASSESGAVASSQETQYF. The DNA of the CDR3 is TGTGCCAGCAGTGAATCCGGCGCCGTAGCGAGTTCGCAAGAGACCCAGTACTTC.